The source of this TCR beta chain is a study of T cells in localized non-small cell lung cancer. Study-level results: Prolonged overall survival went with higher T cell density in the blood. Adjacent lung held a median roughly 50 of the top 100 tumor clones.

Generated by immunoSEQ multiplex PCR, the TCRdb table keeps only in-frame clones and is missing some. In the table there are nearly 15,000 clones, around 85% of which are singletons. Comment on this clone: The antigen is undetermined.

The CDR3 is made up of 13 amino acids. Between the trimmed V and J ends, which lost 7 bases and 8 bases, there was a span of 15 bases. The germline CDR1 and CDR2 sequences are MNHNS and SASEGT. This specimen consisted of peripheral blood, obtained before any cancer treatment. The source is an older female donor with stage I squamous cell lung carcinoma. V gene TRBV6-1 combines with J gene TRBJ2-1, with D tentatively TRBD2 (5 bases). CDR3 loop: CASTPWRFDEQFF. The CDR3 DNA reads TGTGCCAGCACCCCCTGGAGGTTCGATGAGCAGTTCTTC.